These 30 T cell receptor beta chains were all obtained from the same sample, sequenced in a study of shared clonotypes between healthy human individuals. The protocol was immunoSEQ multiplex PCR, while the TCRdb copy is restricted to in-frame clones and leaves out a portion. The sample has roughly 1.4 million clones; 98% are singletons. The sequencing input was naive CD4+ T cells sorted from blood. Subset reported: CD45RA+ positively selected. These receptors were obtained from a man younger than 40 in good health.

To note about this clone: Within the sample, other DNA sequences also encode this same CDR3. The chain uses TRBV9 and TRBJ2-1; D is ambiguous. The V end was cut by 0 bases, the J end by 6 bases, with 7 bases between. CDR1 and CDR2 from the germline V gene are SGDLS and YYNGEE. The CDR3 is made up of 13 amino acids. CDR3 region: CASSVGVGNEQFF. The DNA of the CDR3 is TGTGCCAGCAGCGTAGGTGTAGGCAATGAGCAGTTCTTC.

The V call is TRBV4-3, the J call TRBJ2-3; the match to TRBD1 covers 7 bases. The V gene's germline CDR1 is LGHNA and CDR2 YSLEER. The ends lost 1 base at V and 1 base at J; junction bases unmatched: 23. This CDR3 is built from 22 residues. The CDR3 DNA is TGCGCCAGCAGCCAAGTCACCGATCCCCGGGACAGCGGTGAGGTGGGCACAGATACGCAGTATTTT. It codes for CASSQVTDPRDSGEVGTDTQYF.

The gene calls are TRBV19 and TRBJ2-3; the D is unclear. V was trimmed by 4 bases and J by 0 bases, leaving 11 bases between them. CDR3 length: 15 amino acids. Per the germline V gene, CDR1 is LNHDA and CDR2 is SQIVND (reference sequence). The CDR3 bases are TGTGCCAGTAGTAGCAGATGGATCAGCACAGATACGCAGTATTTT. As protein: CASSSRWISTDTQYF.

This clone has only one observation. The genes are TRBV9 and TRBJ2-2; 10 nucleotides align to TRBD2. Germline CDR1 SGDLS, CDR2 YYNGEE. This CDR3 is 17 amino acids long. V dropped 0 bases and J dropped 6; count of bases not matched to a gene: 8. The CDR3 loop reads CASSVEGPAGGPGELFF. The CDR3 coding sequence is TGTGCCAGCAGCGTAGAAGGGCCAGCGGGAGGGCCCGGGGAGCTGTTTTTT.

This chain links TRBV2 with TRBJ2-7; D might be TRBD1 or TRBD2, each matching 5 bases. Trimming shortened V by 4 bases and J by 7 bases, and 14 bases separated the two germline ends. The CDR3 spans 13 residues. In germline, CDR1 is SNHLY, CDR2 FYNNEI. In nucleotides, the CDR3 is TGTGCCAGCAGTGGTGGCCGGGGCGGGGAGCAGTACTTC. This encodes CASSGGRGGEQYF.

The table lists this clone with a count of one. This sequence joins TRBV27 and TRBJ2-7; 8 bases are shared with TRBD2. The ends lost 4 bases at V and 2 bases at J; junction bases unmatched: 19. Germline V gene lookup returns CDR1 MNHEY and CDR2 SMNVEV (reference sequence). The CDR3 contains 19 residues. The CDR3 loop reads CASSSHGTGTSVLAYEQYF. The CDR3 region has the DNA TGTGCCAGCAGTTCACACGGTACCGGGACTAGTGTGTTGGCCTACGAGCAGTACTTC.

In regard to this clone: This sample includes further DNA sequences coding for the same CDR3. The CDR3 protein is CASSLTLNTEAFF. DNA for the CDR3: TGTGCCAGCAGCCTAACGTTGAACACTGAAGCTTTCTTT. The chain joins TRBV7-7 to TRBJ1-1; the D is unclear. Germline CDR1 reads SSHAT; CDR2 reads FNYEAQ (reference sequence). V dropped 5 bases and J dropped 0 bases, with 7 bases sitting between them. This CDR3 has 13 amino acids.

The chain combines TRBV5-1 with TRBJ2-2; TRBD1 matches at 7 bases. CDR1 SGHRS and CDR2 YFSETQ come from the germline V gene. J lost 7 bases, V lost 4 bases, and 4 bases had no gene match. CDR3 length: 13 amino acids. The CDR3, as DNA: TGCGCCAGCAGCCAGACAGGGATCGGGGAGCTGTTTTTT. Amino acid sequence: CASSQTGIGELFF.

This rearrangement joins TRBV19 to TRBJ2-7, with D possibly matching TRBD1 (5 bases). CDR3 length equals 14 residues. Deletions cut 5 bases from V and 0 bases from J, with 11 bases between. The germline gives CDR1 LNHDA, CDR2 SQIVND (reference sequence). The CDR3, as DNA: TGTGCCAGTAGTTTTGTCCAGGGCTCCTACGAGCAGTACTTC. Translation: CASSFVQGSYEQYF.

The V gene is TRBV7-6, the J gene TRBJ2-7; 7 positions match TRBD1. The V and J ends lost 5 bases and 1 base, in that order; junction bases with no gene match: 5. Germline V gives CDR1 SGHVS, CDR2 FNYEAQ. This CDR3 comprises 14 residues. CDR3 loop: CASSRQGLSYEQYF. The CDR3 bases are TGTGCCAGCAGCCGACAGGGATTGTCCTACGAGCAGTACTTC.

CDR3: CSVEASYRGEQYF. The DNA for the CDR3 is TGCAGCGTTGAAGCCTCCTACCGGGGGGAGCAGTACTTC. The V call is TRBV29-1, the J call TRBJ2-7; weak D call: TRBD2 (6 bases). The CDR3 length is 13 residues. Looked up from germline, CDR1 is SQVTM and CDR2 is ANQGSEA. Between the trimmed V and J ends, which lost 1 base and 7 bases, there was a span of 14 bases.

This sequence joins TRBV18 and TRBJ2-4, with unresolved D. The CDR3 is made up of 14 amino acids. CDR1 KGHSH and CDR2 LQKENI come from the germline V gene. Trimming removed 6 bases at V and 0 bases at J, with 9 bases between. The CDR3 loop is CASSLDLAKNIQYF. For the CDR3, the DNA is TGTGCCAGCTCCCTTGACCTAGCCAAAAACATTCAGTACTTC.

This chain joins TRBV10-1 and TRBJ2-2, with 7 bases matching TRBD1. The CDR3 contains 16 residues. With 2 bases clipped from V and 0 bases from J, the junction kept 3 bases outside the gene matches. From germline, CDR1 is WNHNN and CDR2 SYGVQD (reference sequence). The DNA for the CDR3 is TGCGCCAGCAGTGAGCTCGGACAGGCGAACACCGGGGAGCTGTTTTTT. Amino acid sequence: CASSELGQANTGELFF.

V usage is TRBV10-3 and J usage is TRBJ2-7; the match to TRBD1 covers 9 bases. This CDR3 contains 14 residues. Per germline, CDR1 ENHRY and CDR2 SYGVKD. Germline trimming cut 2 bases from V and 3 bases from J; bases unmatched to any gene: 2. CDR3 amino acids: CAISEGQGRYEQYF. CDR3 DNA: TGTGCCATCAGTGAGGGACAGGGGCGCTACGAGCAGTACTTC.

Comment on this clone: This specimen includes other DNA sequences encoding the same CDR3. This chain uses TRBV2 with TRBJ2-7; D not certain. Trimming pared 3 bases from V and 0 bases from J, leaving 12 bases between. Germline CDR1 SNHLY, CDR2 FYNNEI. This CDR3 has 15 amino acids. CDR3 DNA: TGTGCCAGCAGTGAGGGTCGAACTCTCTCCTACGAGCAGTACTTC. This translates into CASSEGRTLSYEQYF.

The chain has TRBV19 and TRBJ2-2, with 8 nucleotides matching TRBD2. The CDR3 is made up of 16 amino acids. Per germline, CDR1 LNHDA and CDR2 SQIVND (reference sequence). After removal of 2 bases from V and 2 bases from J, the junction contained 4 bases not matched to a gene. The CDR3 sequence: CASSIWTSRNTGELFF. Written as DNA, the CDR3 is TGTGCCAGTAGTATATGGACTAGCCGAAACACCGGGGAGCTGTTTTTT.

The chain joins TRBV7-2 to TRBJ2-3; D possibly uses TRBD1 or TRBD2 (6 bases each). Germline V CDR1 and CDR2: SGHTA, FQGNSA. The CDR3 totals 15 residues. Trimming took 5 bases from V and 6 from J, leaving 18 bases between them. The CDR3 DNA reads TGTGCCAGCAGCCGAGAGGGGGACTGGTTCGATACGCAGTATTTT. This encodes CASSREGDWFDTQYF.

This chain links TRBV2 with TRBJ2-1, with a weak D call TRBD2 (6 bases). The ends were cut back, 6 bases at V and 7 bases at J, with 19 bases in the middle. Germline V CDR1 and CDR2: SNHLY, FYNNEI. The CDR3 loop spans 15 amino acids. The CDR3 is CASSREAGRGNEQFF. The CDR3 DNA follows: TGTGCCAGCAGCCGCGAGGCGGGGCGGGGAAATGAGCAGTTCTTC.

The CDR3 protein is CASSEPGTTATDTQYF. In DNA form, the CDR3 reads TGTGCCAGCAGTGAACCCGGGACTACCGCCACAGATACGCAGTATTTT. This chain connects TRBV2 to TRBJ2-3; 7 positions agree with TRBD2. Unmatched junction bases numbered 7, after V lost 2 bases and J lost 2 bases. Germline CDR1 reads SNHLY; CDR2 reads FYNNEI. The CDR3 spans 16 residues.

This clone was counted once. The sample has other DNA sequences that encode this CDR3 too. This chain uses TRBV30 with TRBJ2-7; no definite D call. Germline CDR1 is GTSNPN and CDR2 is SVGIG (reference sequence). The CDR3 spans 12 residues. V was shortened by 3 bases and J by 4 bases, with 10 bases between the two germline ends. CDR3 sequence (DNA): TGTGCCTGGAGCCCCGTCGGGTACGAGCAGTACTTC. Amino acid sequence: CAWSPVGYEQYF.

The V and J genes are TRBV28 and TRBJ1-5; D may be TRBD1 (5 bases). V shed 10 bases and J shed 0 bases, with 16 bases lying between them. The CDR3 contains 15 residues. Germline values: CDR1 MDHEN, CDR2 SYDVKM. The CDR3 nucleotides are TGTGCCATGGGGGGGGTACTGAATAGCAATCAGCCCCAGCATTTT. This encodes CAMGGVLNSNQPQHF.

The chain combines TRBV19 with TRBJ2-7; D remains ambiguous. The germline V gene has CDR1 LNHDA and CDR2 SQIVND (reference sequence). Trimming removed 8 bases at V and 2 bases at J, with 4 bases between. The CDR3 has 10 residues. The CDR3 reads CASDTYEQYF. CDR3 coding DNA: TGTGCCAGTGATACCTACGAGCAGTACTTC. Looking up the rest from reference TRBV19 and TRBJ2-7 gives the full variable domain: DGGITQSPKYLFRKEGQNVTLSCEQNLNHDAMYWYRQDPGQGLRLIYYSQIVNDFQKGDIAEGYSVSREKKESFPLTVTSAQKNPTAFYLCASDTYEQYFGPGTRLTVT.

The chain has TRBV27 and TRBJ2-3, with a tentative D call TRBD1 (5 bases). V dropped 6 bases and J dropped 2 bases, with 15 bases sitting between them. Germline CDR1 MNHEY, CDR2 SMNVEV (reference sequence). The CDR3 runs 15 residues. CDR3: CASRRREISTDTQYF. CDR3 DNA sequence: TGTGCCAGCAGGCGCAGGGAAATTTCCACAGATACGCAGTATTTT.

The rearrangement joins TRBV19 to TRBJ1-5; TRBD1 matches 7 bases. CDR1 is LNHDA, CDR2 SQIVND, per germline (reference sequence). This CDR3 comprises 15 residues. Trimming at V came to 1 base and at J to 4 bases, leaving 4 bases not matched to a gene. CDR3 sequence reads: CASSIGGQDNQPQHF. CDR3 sequence (DNA): TGTGCCAGTAGTATAGGTGGACAGGATAATCAGCCCCAGCATTTT.

The chain uses TRBV5-4 and TRBJ1-1; D gene unclear. Germline V gene sequence: CDR1 SGHNT, CDR2 YYREEE (reference sequence). V lost 4 bases and J lost 4, with 8 bases in between. The CDR3 consists of 12 residues. CDR3 sequence reads: CASSRTATEAFF. In DNA form, the CDR3 reads TGTGCCAGCAGCCGTACAGCCACTGAAGCTTTCTTT.

Comment on this clone: Other DNA sequences in this sample translate to the same CDR3. J is TRBJ2-2 and V is TRBV29-1; D may be TRBD1 (5 bases). Germline lookup yields CDR1 SQVTM and CDR2 ANQGSEA. The CDR3 runs to 14 residues. V was clipped by 6 bases and J by 1 base, with 12 bases between them. CDR3 protein: CSVVVDRNTGELFF. The CDR3 nucleotides are TGCAGCGTGGTCGTTGACAGGAACACCGGGGAGCTGTTTTTT.

This chain joins TRBV10-3 and TRBJ1-1; D not resolved. Trimming cost V 7 bases and J 2 bases, with 17 bases left between them. The CDR3 consists of 15 residues. Germline CDR1 reads ENHRY; CDR2 reads SYGVKD. In DNA, the CDR3 is TGTGCCATCACCGGAGTTCAGGCCCCTAACACTGAAGCTTTCTTT. Translated, it gives CAITGVQAPNTEAFF.

The sample holds one count of this clone. The gene calls are TRBV4-1 and TRBJ2-7, with D unresolved. V shed 1 base and J shed 2 bases, with 12 bases lying between them. The CDR3 has 15 amino acids. CDR1 and CDR2 (germline): MGHRA, YSYEKL. CDR3 bases: TGCGCCAGCAGCCAAGGCGGCTTAAATGCCTACGAGCAGTACTTC. Amino acids: CASSQGGLNAYEQYF.

V gene TRBV10-2 combines with J gene TRBJ2-5; tentatively, D is TRBD1 (6 bases). Germline-derived CDR1 and CDR2 are WSHSY and SAAADI. Between the trimmed V and J ends, which lost 4 bases and 7 bases, there was a span of 13 bases. This CDR3 region has 13 residues. DNA for the CDR3: TGCGCCAGCAGTGGCCCAGGGGCAAGGACCCAGTACTTC. Amino acids: CASSGPGARTQYF.

This chain uses TRBV28 with TRBJ1-2; D gene unclear. CDR1 and CDR2 from the germline V gene are MDHEN and SYDVKM. The CDR3 has 12 amino acids. V was pared by 5 bases and J by 4 bases, with 8 bases between. The CDR3 is CASSDQSYGYTF. CDR3 in DNA: TGTGCCAGCAGTGACCAGTCCTATGGCTACACCTTC.